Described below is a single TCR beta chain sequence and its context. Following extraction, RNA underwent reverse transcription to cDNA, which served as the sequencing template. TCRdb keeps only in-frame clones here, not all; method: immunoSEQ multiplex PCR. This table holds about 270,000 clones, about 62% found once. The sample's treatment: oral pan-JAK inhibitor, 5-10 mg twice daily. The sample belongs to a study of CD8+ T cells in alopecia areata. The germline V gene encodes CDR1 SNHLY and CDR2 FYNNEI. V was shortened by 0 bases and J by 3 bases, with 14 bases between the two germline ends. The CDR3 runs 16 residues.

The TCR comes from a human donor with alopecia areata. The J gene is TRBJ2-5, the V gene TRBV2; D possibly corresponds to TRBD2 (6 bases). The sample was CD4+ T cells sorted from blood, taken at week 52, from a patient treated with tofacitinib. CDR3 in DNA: TGTGCCAGCAGTGAAGCCCTCCCTAGCGTCGAAGAGACCCAGTACTTC. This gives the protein CASSEALPSVEETQYF.